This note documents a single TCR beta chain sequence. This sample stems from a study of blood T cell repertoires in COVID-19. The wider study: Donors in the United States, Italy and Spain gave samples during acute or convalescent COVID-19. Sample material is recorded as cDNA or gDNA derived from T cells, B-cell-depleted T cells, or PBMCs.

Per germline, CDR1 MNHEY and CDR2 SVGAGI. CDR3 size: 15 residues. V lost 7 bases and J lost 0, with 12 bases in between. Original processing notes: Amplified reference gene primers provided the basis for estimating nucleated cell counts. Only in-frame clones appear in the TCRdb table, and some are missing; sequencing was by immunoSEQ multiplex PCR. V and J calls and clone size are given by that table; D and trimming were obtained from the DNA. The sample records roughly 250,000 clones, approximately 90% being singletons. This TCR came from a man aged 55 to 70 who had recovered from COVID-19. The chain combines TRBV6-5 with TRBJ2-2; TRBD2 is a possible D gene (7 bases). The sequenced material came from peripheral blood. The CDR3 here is CASIGGGTNTGELFF. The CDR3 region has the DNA TGTGCCAGCATTGGGGGGGGCACGAACACCGGGGAGCTGTTTTTT.